The 23 T cell receptor beta chains presented below share a single source sample, sequenced in a study of blood T cell repertoires in COVID-19. Using immunoSEQ multiplex PCR, the repertoire was profiled, and TCRdb retains in-frame clones only, with some absent. Altogether about 270,000 clones are present, around 87% being singletons, with the ten largest covering 2% to 2.5%. Sequenced: PBMCs or T cells enriched from blood (not recorded which). The source of these receptors is a woman aged 18-29 years who had recovered from COVID-19.

This clone was counted a single time. The genes are TRBV28 and TRBJ1-1; 7 bases are a match to TRBD1. Germline CDR1 MDHEN, CDR2 SYDVKM. V trimming: 2 bases; J trimming: 1 base; junction bases outside the gene matches: 10. This CDR3 is 17 amino acids long. The CDR3 spells CASSLPPYQGGNTEAFF. The CDR3 region has the DNA TGTGCCAGCAGTTTACCTCCCTACCAGGGGGGGAACACTGAAGCTTTCTTT.

The chain employs TRBV19 and TRBJ1-1; tentatively, D is TRBD1 (6 bases). The CDR3 totals 14 residues. Trimming cost V 6 bases and J 1 base, with 12 bases left between them. From germline, CDR1 is LNHDA and CDR2 SQIVND (reference sequence). CDR3 loop: CASREQGENTEAFF. DNA of the CDR3: TGTGCCAGTAGGGAACAGGGTGAGAACACTGAAGCTTTCTTT.

This clone has just one count. The J gene is TRBJ1-1, the V gene TRBV19; TRBD1 is a possible D gene (5 bases). The CDR3 loop spans 13 amino acids. The V end lost 4 bases, the J end lost 4 bases, and 10 bases lay between the germline ends. The V gene's germline CDR1 is LNHDA and CDR2 SQIVND (reference sequence). CDR3 protein: CASSTDRGTEAFF. The CDR3 DNA follows: TGTGCCAGTAGTACCGACAGAGGCACTGAAGCTTTCTTT.

The V and J genes are TRBV25-1 and TRBJ1-2; 7 bases map to TRBD1. V dropped 2 bases and J dropped 4; count of bases not matched to a gene: 7. Germline V gene data show CDR1 as MGHDK and CDR2 as SYGVNS. The CDR3 sequence is 15 residues long. CDR3 nucleotides: TGTGCCAGCAGTGAAGATAACAGGGGAGCCTATGGCTACACCTTC. Protein product: CASSEDNRGAYGYTF.

The chain couples TRBV16 to TRBJ2-2; tentative D call: TRBD2 (5 bases). Trimming shortened V by 3 bases and J by 5 bases, and 13 bases separated the two germline ends. This CDR3 is 15 amino acids long. Germline V gene sequence: CDR1 KGHSY, CDR2 FQNENV. The CDR3 coding sequence is TGTGCCAGCAGCCAGTTCTGGTCGGGGACCGGGGAGCTGTTTTTT. Translating it yields CASSQFWSGTGELFF.

The chain links TRBV7-2 to TRBJ1-2; no definite D call. V was shortened by 2 bases and J by 8 bases, with 12 bases between the two germline ends. Germline V gene sequence: CDR1 SGHTA, CDR2 FQGNSA. The CDR3 is made up of 13 amino acids. The CDR3 reads CASSLRVEGGYTF. The CDR3, as DNA: TGTGCCAGCAGCTTAAGGGTTGAGGGCGGCTACACCTTC.

V is TRBV12-5 and J is TRBJ2-7, with 12 bases fitting TRBD2. This CDR3 is built from 15 residues. The germline V gene has CDR1 LGHNT and CDR2 FRNRAP. J was trimmed by 8 bases and V by 5 bases; bases with no gene match: 10. The CDR3 region is CASGGETSGGSQQYF. The CDR3, as DNA: TGTGCTAGTGGTGGCGAGACTAGCGGGGGCTCCCAGCAGTACTTC.

The rearrangement links TRBV27 to TRBJ1-1, with no clear D. The CDR3 contains 16 residues. V was trimmed by 5 bases and J by 10 bases, leaving 26 bases between them. Germline CDR1 and CDR2: MNHEY and SMNVEV (reference sequence). CDR3 sequence: CASSRNRYVGHEGAFF. In DNA, the CDR3 is TGTGCCAGCAGTCGTAACCGCTATGTGGGCCATGAAGGAGCTTTCTTT.

The chain uses TRBV19 and TRBJ1-6; 7 bases line up with TRBD1. From germline, CDR1 is LNHDA and CDR2 SQIVND (reference sequence). The CDR3 length is 15 residues. J gave up 7 bases and V 7 bases, and 10 bases lay outside the gene matches. The CDR3: CASNYPSDRNSPLHF. CDR3 coding DNA: TGTGCCAGTAATTATCCCTCGGACAGGAATTCACCCCTCCACTTT.

This clone was seen a handful of times. V gene TRBV5-4 combines with J gene TRBJ1-1; D might be TRBD1 (6 bases). This CDR3 has 13 amino acids. Trimming took off 4 bases at V and 9 bases at J, with 16 bases between the two ends. Germline V gives CDR1 SGHNT, CDR2 YYREEE (reference sequence). The CDR3: CASSIGQTFQAFF. The CDR3 region has the DNA TGTGCCAGCAGCATTGGACAGACTTTCCAAGCTTTCTTT.

This sequence joins TRBV10-3 and TRBJ2-1; the match to TRBD2 covers 7 bases. Germline V gene data show CDR1 as ENHRY and CDR2 as SYGVKD. Losses at the gene ends were 6 bases for V and 2 bases for J; bases not matched to a gene: 4. The CDR3 spans 14 residues. CDR3 coding DNA: TGTGCCATCAGACCTGCGGGGGCCTACAATGAGCAGTTCTTC. Translated, it gives CAIRPAGAYNEQFF.

The chain is built from TRBV9 and TRBJ1-2; TRBD1 matches 7 bases. The V gene's germline CDR1 is SGDLS and CDR2 YYNGEE. Germline trimming cut 3 bases from V and 4 bases from J; bases unmatched to any gene: 6. This CDR3 has 14 amino acids. This CDR3 reads CASSDRQGIYGYTF. The CDR3 DNA sequence: TGTGCCAGCAGCGATAGACAGGGAATCTATGGCTACACCTTC. Based on the CDR3 plus reference TRBV9 and TRBJ1-2, the full variable domain is DSGVTQTPKHLITATGQRVTLRCSPRSGDLSVYWYQQSLDQGLQFLIQYYNGEERAKGNILERFSAQQFPDLHSELNLSSLELGDSALYFCASSDRQGIYGYTFGSGTRLTVV.

The chain uses TRBV18 and TRBJ1-3, with 9 bases fitting TRBD1. Germline V gene sequence: CDR1 KGHSH, CDR2 LQKENI. The CDR3 loop spans 15 amino acids. Germline trimming cut 4 bases from V and 2 bases from J; bases unmatched to any gene: 3. The CDR3 coding sequence is TGTGCCAGCTCACGGGGACAGGGCCCTGGAAACACCATATATTTT. Protein product: CASSRGQGPGNTIYF.

This chain uses TRBV4-2 with TRBJ2-5; 9 positions agree with TRBD2. The CDR3 sequence is 17 residues long. The germline gives CDR1 LGHNA, CDR2 YNFKEQ. Germline trimming cut 0 bases from V and 4 bases from J; bases unmatched to any gene: 9. The CDR3 reads CASSQELTSGGRETQYF. The CDR3 nucleotides are TGTGCCAGCAGCCAAGAGTTGACTAGCGGAGGGAGAGAGACCCAGTACTTC.

This rearrangement joins TRBV6-5 to TRBJ2-7; 7 nucleotides line up with TRBD2. The germline V gene has CDR1 MNHEY and CDR2 SVGAGI. The CDR3 loop spans 12 amino acids. CDR3 amino acids: CASGGESYEQYF. CDR3 nucleotides: TGTGCTTCGGGAGGAGAATCCTACGAGCAGTACTTC.

The count of this clone is one. This chain connects TRBV6-6 to TRBJ1-2, with a possible D match to TRBD1 (6 bases). V lost 2 bases and J 8 bases, leaving 15 bases between the germline ends. Germline-derived CDR1 and CDR2 are MNHNY and SVGAGI (reference sequence). This CDR3 is built from 14 residues. The CDR3 loop is CASSYRNREWGYTF. The CDR3 DNA follows: TGTGCCAGCAGTTACCGGAACAGGGAGTGGGGCTACACCTTC.

This clone was detected only once. The chain joins TRBV21-1 to TRBJ1-6; the D call of TRBD1 is as the table states it, not checked on the DNA. TRBV21-1 is listed as a pseudogene. This CDR3 has 14 residues. The CDR3 DNA sequence: TGTGCCAGAAATACACAGGGGGGGGGTTCACCCCTCCACTTT. Amino acid sequence: CARNTQGGGSPLHF.

This chain joins TRBV7-3 and TRBJ2-2; a possible D gene is TRBD1 (6 bases). The germline CDR1 and CDR2 sequences are SGHTA and FQGTGA. CDR3 size: 16 residues. The germline V and J ends were trimmed by 0 bases and 5 bases, with 13 bases remaining between them. The CDR3: CASSLTSGTPTGELFF. CDR3 in DNA: TGTGCCAGCAGCTTAACTTCAGGGACACCTACCGGGGAGCTGTTTTTT.

This clone was counted between two and nine times. The chain combines TRBV5-1 with TRBJ2-7; 8 bases align to TRBD1. Per germline, CDR1 SGHRS and CDR2 YFSETQ. The CDR3 runs to 16 residues. The V segment lost 7 bases and the J segment 0 bases; nucleotides outside the gene matches: 12. The CDR3 DNA reads as TGCGCCAGCCGAGAGCGGACAGGGCCTAGCTCCTACGAGCAGTACTTC. Translated, it gives CASRERTGPSSYEQYF.

J is TRBJ2-1 and V is TRBV7-3; D perhaps matches TRBD1 (6 bases). V lost 5 bases to trimming and J lost 0 bases, with 14 bases between them. This CDR3 spans 16 amino acids. CDR1 is SGHTA, CDR2 FQGTGA, per germline. Here the CDR3 reads CASSTSTGTSYNEQFF. CDR3 coding DNA: TGTGCCAGCAGCACCTCTACAGGGACCTCCTACAATGAGCAGTTCTTC.

This chain joins TRBV30 and TRBJ1-2, with TRBD1 as a possible D gene (6 bases). The V gene lost 6 bases and the J gene lost 3 bases, with 14 bases spanning the gap. Germline CDR1 is GTSNPN and CDR2 is SVGIG (reference sequence). There are 13 residues in the CDR3. This CDR3 reads CACPGGLDYGYTF. For the CDR3, the DNA is TGTGCCTGTCCCGGGGGGCTGGACTATGGCTACACCTTC.

The chain has TRBV7-9 and TRBJ1-3; D ambiguous. From germline, CDR1 is SEHNR and CDR2 FQNEAQ (reference sequence). The length of the CDR3 is 15 residues. Trimming pared 4 bases from V and 4 bases from J, leaving 14 bases between. CDR3 protein: CASSWAIALGNTIYF. CDR3 sequence (DNA): TGTGCCAGCAGCTGGGCAATAGCGTTAGGAAACACCATATATTTT.

This chain connects TRBV2 to TRBJ2-7; 10 bases map to TRBD1. The V gene's germline CDR1 is SNHLY and CDR2 FYNNEI. V gave up 6 bases and J gave up 5 bases; unmatched junction bases: 7. The CDR3 spans 14 residues. The CDR3 DNA sequence: TGTGCCAGCAGGGCTCCGGGACAGGGGAACGAGCAGTACTTC. Translation gives CASRAPGQGNEQYF. The variable domain in full, completed from reference TRBV2 and TRBJ2-7, reads EPEVTQTPSHQVTQMGQEVILRCVPISNHLYFYWYRQILGQKVEFLVSFYNNEISEKSEIFDDQFSVERPDGSNFTLKIRSTKLEDSAMYFCASRAPGQGNEQYFGPGTRLTVT.